What follows is one TCR beta chain and its context. Its specific antigen is unknown. Base qualities were left out, and no much larger clone turns up one base away. Collaborating institutions collected whole blood in K2EDTA tubes following their own protocols. Collaborator samples were shipped for TCRbeta analysis as frozen whole blood, isolated PBMCs, or DNA extracted from either sample type. This sample is drawn from a study of blood T cell repertoires in COVID-19 (dated by TCRdb to about 2020). Study-wide context: Samples covering the acute and convalescent phases of COVID-19 were provided by collaborators in the United States, Italy and Spain. The samples were drawn from two sources: the first 160 participants of the ongoing ImmuneRACE study, and 1,254 subjects contributed by 6 global collaborators. A freely available public database, intended as a resource for researchers studying the immune response to SARS-CoV-2, is where the repertoires were released. The material from the prospective study consisted of cDNA or gDNA derived from T cells, B-cell-depleted T cells, or PBMCs. Where available, HLA class I and class II types were taken from metadata supplied by the sample provider and were not determined by assay-based typing. A de-identified subject ID, COVID-19 status, age in years and sex were almost always included in the sample metadata. Deeply sampled blood TCRbeta repertoires from subjects exposed to, actively infected with, or recovered from COVID-19 were included in the dataset. What the study reported, not specific to this receptor: The amount of clinical and demographic metadata varied by source and participant and was provided uncurated.

TCRbeta CDR3 regions were amplified from genomic DNA by means of the immunoSEQ Assay, a bias-controlled multiplex PCR. Regarding the original processing steps: Within the assay, amplification of reference gene primers was used to estimate how many nucleated cells each sample contained. To quantify the absolute abundance of each unique TCRbeta CDR3 rearrangement, sequence reads were collapsed and filtered. Productive Simpson clonality was computed per sample as the square root of Simpson's diversity index over productive rearrangements. TCRdb carries this immuneACCESS record with in-frame sequences only. Its versions omit some clonotypes, under half of them owing to an unresolved V gene in the studies checked, with the rest unexplained. The DNA was the basis for D and trimming; V, J and clone size are from that table. Within this sample are approximately 100,000 clones, with 70% to 85% of them counted one time only. The ten biggest clones cover 20% of the sample.

From its cysteine to its phenylalanine, the CDR3 spans 16 amino acids. This entry keeps only the CDR3 DNA: 48 bases, framed from base 1. At the junction V is shortened by 0 bases and J by 1 base, with 12 bases in between. CDR1 and CDR2 were assigned from the germline V gene as KGHSH and LQKENI. The sequence is built from TRBV18 and TRBJ1-1; the D region possibly corresponds to TRBD1 (5 bases align). The material sequenced was peripheral blood. This clonotype originated in a man between 70 and 80 years old with active or convalescent COVID-19. The CDR3 region has the sequence CASSPPSRRANTEAFF. The sequence in DNA is TGTGCCAGCTCACCACCGAGCCGCAGGGCGAACACTGAAGCTTTCTTT.